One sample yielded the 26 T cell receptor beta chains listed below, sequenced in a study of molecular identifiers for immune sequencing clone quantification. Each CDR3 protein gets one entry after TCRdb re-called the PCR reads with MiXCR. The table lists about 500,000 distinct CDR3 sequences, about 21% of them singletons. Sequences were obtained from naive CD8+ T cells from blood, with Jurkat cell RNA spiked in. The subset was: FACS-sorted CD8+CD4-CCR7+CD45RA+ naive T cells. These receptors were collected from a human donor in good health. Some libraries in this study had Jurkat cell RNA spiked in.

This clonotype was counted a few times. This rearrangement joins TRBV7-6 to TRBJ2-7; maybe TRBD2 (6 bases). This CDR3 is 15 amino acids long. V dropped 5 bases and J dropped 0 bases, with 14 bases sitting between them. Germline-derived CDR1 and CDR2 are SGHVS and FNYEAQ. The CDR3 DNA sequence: TGTGCCAGCAGCCCCGGGGGTGGGGGCTCCTACGAGCAGTACTTC. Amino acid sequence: CASSPGGGGSYEQYF.

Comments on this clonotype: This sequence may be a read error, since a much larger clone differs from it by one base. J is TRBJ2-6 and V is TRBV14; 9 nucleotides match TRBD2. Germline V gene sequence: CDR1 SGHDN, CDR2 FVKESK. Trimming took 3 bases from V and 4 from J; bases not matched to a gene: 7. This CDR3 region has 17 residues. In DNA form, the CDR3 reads TGTGCCAGCAGCCAGGATAGCGGGGGAGGAGGGGCCAACGTCCTGACTTTC. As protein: CASSQDSGGGGANVLTF.

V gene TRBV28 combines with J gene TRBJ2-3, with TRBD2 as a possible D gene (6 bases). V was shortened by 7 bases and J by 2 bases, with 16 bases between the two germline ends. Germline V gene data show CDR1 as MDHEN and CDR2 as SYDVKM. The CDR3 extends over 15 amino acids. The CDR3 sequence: CASTPGLPDTDTQYF. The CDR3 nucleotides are TGTGCCAGCACCCCGGGACTTCCAGACACAGATACGCAGTATTTT.

This CDR3 is CASSSGWGGNEQFF. CDR3 sequence (DNA): TGTGCCAGCAGCTCGGGATGGGGGGGCAATGAGCAGTTCTTC. J is TRBJ2-1 and V is TRBV7-3; 7 nucleotides line up with TRBD2. Trimming removed 4 bases from V and 6 bases from J; junction bases left unmatched: 6. CDR1 is SGHTA and CDR2 is FQGTGA in the germline V gene. The CDR3 contains 14 residues.

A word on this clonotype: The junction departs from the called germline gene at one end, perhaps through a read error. CDR3 loop: CASTGDYGSTF. The CDR3 DNA is TGTGCCAGCACGGGTGACTATGGCTCCACCTTC. The chain has TRBV2 and TRBJ1-2, with D uncertain. Germline assignment: CDR1 SNHLY and CDR2 FYNNEI. The CDR3 is made up of 11 amino acids.

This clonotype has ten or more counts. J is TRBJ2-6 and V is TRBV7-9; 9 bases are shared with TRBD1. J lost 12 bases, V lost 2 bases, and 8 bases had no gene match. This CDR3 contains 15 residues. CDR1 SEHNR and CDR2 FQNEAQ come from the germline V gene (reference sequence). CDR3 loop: CASSLSGTGLGVLTF. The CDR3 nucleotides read TGTGCCAGCAGCTTAAGTGGGACAGGGCTTGGCGTCCTGACTTTC.

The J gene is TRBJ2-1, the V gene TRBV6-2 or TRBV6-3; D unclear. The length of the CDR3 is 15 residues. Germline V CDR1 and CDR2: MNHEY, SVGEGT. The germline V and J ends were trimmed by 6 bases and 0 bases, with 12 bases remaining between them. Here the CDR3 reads CASRADVSSYNEQFF. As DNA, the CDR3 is TGTGCCAGCAGGGCGGACGTTAGCTCCTACAATGAGCAGTTCTTC.

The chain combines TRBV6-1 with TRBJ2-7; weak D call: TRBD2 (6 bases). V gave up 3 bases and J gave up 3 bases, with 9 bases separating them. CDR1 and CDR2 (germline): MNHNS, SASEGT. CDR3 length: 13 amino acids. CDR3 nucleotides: TGTGCCAGCAGTGATCAGGGAGGCTACGAGCAGTACTTC. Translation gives CASSDQGGYEQYF.

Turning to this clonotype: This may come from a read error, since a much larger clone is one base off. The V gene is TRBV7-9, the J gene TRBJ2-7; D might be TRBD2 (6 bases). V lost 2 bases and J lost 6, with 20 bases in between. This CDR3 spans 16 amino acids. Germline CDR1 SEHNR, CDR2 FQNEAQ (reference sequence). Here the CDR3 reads CASSLTYGTGSGEQYF. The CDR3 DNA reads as TGTGCCAGCAGCTTAACTTACGGGACTGGCAGCGGCGAGCAGTACTTC. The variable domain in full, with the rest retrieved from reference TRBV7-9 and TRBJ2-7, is DTGVSQNPRHKITKRGQNVTFRCDPISEHNRLYWYRQTLGQGPEFLTYFQNEAQLEKSRLLSDRFSAERPKGSFSTLEIQRTEQGDSAMYLCASSLTYGTGSGEQYFGPGTRLTVT.

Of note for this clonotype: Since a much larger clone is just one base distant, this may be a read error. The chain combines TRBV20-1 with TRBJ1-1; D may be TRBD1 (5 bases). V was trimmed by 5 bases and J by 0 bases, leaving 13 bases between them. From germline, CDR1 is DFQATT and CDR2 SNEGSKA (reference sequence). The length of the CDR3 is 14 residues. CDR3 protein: CSARGSYMNTEAFF. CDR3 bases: TGCAGTGCTCGGGGCAGTTACATGAACACTGAAGCTTTCTTT.

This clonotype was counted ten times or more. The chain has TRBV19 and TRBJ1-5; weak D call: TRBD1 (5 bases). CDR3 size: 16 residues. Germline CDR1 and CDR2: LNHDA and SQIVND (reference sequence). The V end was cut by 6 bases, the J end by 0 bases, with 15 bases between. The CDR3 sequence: CASSHTVGDSNQPQHF. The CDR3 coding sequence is TGTGCCAGTAGCCATACAGTGGGGGATAGCAATCAGCCCCAGCATTTT. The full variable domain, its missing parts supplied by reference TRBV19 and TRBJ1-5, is DGGITQSPKYLFRKEGQNVTLSCEQNLNHDAMYWYRQDPGQGLRLIYYSQIVNDFQKGDIAEGYSVSREKKESFPLTVTSAQKNPTAFYLCASSHTVGDSNQPQHFGDGTRLSIL.

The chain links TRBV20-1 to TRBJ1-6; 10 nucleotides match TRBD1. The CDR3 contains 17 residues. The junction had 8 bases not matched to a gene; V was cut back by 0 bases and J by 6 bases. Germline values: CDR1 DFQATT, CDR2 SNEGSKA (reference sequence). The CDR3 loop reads CSARDHKGQGTNSPLHF. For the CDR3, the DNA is TGCAGTGCTAGAGACCACAAGGGACAGGGGACTAATTCACCCCTCCACTTT.

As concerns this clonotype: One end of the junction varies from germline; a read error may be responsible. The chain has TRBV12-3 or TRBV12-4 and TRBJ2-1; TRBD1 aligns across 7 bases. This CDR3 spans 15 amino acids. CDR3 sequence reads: CASRSGQSSYNEQSF. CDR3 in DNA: TGTGCCAGCAGATCGGGACAGAGCTCCTACAATGAGCAGTCCTTC.

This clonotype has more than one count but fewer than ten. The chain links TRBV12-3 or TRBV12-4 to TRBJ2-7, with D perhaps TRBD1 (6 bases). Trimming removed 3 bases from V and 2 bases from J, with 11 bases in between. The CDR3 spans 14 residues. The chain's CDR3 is CASSLRQAPYEQYF. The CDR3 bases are TGTGCCAGCAGTTTGCGACAGGCCCCCTACGAGCAGTACTTC.

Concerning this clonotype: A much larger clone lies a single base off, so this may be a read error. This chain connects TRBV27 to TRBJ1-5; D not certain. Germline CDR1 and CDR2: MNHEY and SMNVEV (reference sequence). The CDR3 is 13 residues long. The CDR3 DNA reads TGTGCCAGCAGCCCCAGTAGCAATCAGCCCAAGCATTTT. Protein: CASSPSSNQPKHF.

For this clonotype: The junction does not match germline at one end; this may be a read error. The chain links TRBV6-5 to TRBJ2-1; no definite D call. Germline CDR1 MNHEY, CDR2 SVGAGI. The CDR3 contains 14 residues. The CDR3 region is CASSYKESYNERFF. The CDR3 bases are TGTGCCAGCAGTTACAAGGAATCCTACAATGAGCGGTTCTTC.

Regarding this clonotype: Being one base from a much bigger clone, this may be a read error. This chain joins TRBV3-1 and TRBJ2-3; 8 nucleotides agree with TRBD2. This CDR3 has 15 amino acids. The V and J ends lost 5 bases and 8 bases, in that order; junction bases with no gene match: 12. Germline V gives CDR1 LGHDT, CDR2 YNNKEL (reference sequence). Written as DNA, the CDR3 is TGTGCCAGCAGCTTTACGGGGGGGCGAGGAGGTACGCAGTATTTT. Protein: CASSFTGGRGGTQYF.

CDR3 nucleotides: TGTGCCAGCAGTTTCGCAGGGGGCGATGAAAAACTGTTTTTT. This translates into CASSFAGGDEKLFF. This chain links TRBV27 with TRBJ1-4; 8 bases match TRBD1. The CDR3 runs to 14 residues. In germline, CDR1 is MNHEY, CDR2 SMNVEV (reference sequence). V lost 3 bases to trimming and J lost 6 bases; unmatched junction nucleotides: 3.

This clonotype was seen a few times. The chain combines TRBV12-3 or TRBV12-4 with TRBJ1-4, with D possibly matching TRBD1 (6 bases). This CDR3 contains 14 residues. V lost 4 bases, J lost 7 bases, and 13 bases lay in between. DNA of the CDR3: TGTGCCAGCAGTTCACAGGGTAGGATTGAAAAACTGTTTTTT. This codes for CASSSQGRIEKLFF.

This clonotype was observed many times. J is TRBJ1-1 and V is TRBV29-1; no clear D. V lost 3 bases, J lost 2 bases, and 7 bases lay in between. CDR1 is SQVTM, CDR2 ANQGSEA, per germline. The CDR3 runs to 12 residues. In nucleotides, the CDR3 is TGCAGCGTTGATCGGTATAACACTGAAGCTTTCTTT. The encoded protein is CSVDRYNTEAFF.

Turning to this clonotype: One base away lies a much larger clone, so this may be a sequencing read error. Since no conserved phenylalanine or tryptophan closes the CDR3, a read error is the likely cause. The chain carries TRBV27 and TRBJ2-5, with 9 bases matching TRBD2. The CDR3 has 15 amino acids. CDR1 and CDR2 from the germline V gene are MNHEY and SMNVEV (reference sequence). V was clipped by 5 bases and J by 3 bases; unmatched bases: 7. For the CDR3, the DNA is TGTGCCAGCAGTCCCTGGACTAGCGCGGAAGAGACCCAGTACTCC. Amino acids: CASSPWTSAEETQYS.

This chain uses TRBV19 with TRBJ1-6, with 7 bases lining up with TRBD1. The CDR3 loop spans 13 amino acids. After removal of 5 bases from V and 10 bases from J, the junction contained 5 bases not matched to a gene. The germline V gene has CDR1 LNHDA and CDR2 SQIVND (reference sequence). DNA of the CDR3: TGTGCCAGTAGTGCGGACAGGCTATCACCCCTCCACTTT. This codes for CASSADRLSPLHF.

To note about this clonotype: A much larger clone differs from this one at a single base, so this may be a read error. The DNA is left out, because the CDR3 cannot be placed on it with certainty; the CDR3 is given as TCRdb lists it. CDR3 in amino acids: CASSQDVGQGNTETFF. The V and J genes are TRBV4-1 and TRBJ1-1; TRBD1, as called in the table, went unchecked against the DNA. Germline V gene sequence: CDR1 MGHRA, CDR2 YSYEKL. The CDR3 length equals 16 residues, ends included.

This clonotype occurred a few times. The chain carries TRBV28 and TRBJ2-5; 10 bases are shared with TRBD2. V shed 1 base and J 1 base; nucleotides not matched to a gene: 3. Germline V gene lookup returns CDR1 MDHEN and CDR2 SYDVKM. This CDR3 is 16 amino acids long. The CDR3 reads CASSLSLAGVQETQYF. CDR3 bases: TGTGCCAGCAGTTTATCCCTAGCGGGAGTCCAAGAGACCCAGTACTTC.

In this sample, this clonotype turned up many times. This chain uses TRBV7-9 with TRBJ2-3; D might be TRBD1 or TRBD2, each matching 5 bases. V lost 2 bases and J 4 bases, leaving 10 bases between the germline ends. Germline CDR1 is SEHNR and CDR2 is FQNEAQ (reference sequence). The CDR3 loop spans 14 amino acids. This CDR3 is CASSLTGTADTQYF. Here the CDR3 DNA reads TGTGCCAGCAGCTTAACCGGGACCGCAGATACGCAGTATTTT.

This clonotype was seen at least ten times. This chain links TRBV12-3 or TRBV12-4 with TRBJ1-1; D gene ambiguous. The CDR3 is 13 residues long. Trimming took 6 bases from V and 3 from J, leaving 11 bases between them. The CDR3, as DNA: TGTGCCAGCAGAGAATCTCTGGACACTGAAGCTTTCTTT. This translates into CASRESLDTEAFF.